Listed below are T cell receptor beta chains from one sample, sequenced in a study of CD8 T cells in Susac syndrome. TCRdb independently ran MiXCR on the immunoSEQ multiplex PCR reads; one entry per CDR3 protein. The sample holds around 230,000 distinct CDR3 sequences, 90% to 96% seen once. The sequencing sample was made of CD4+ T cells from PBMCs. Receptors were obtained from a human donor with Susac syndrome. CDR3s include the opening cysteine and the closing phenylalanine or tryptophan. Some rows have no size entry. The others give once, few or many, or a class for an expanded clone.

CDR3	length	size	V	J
CASSQGGAEVSNQPQHF	17	.	TRBV12-3/TRBV12-4	TRBJ1-5
CASSLTGEGEQYF	13	.	TRBV5-4	TRBJ2-7
CASSLLNEKLFF	12	.	TRBV5-1	TRBJ1-4
CASAGARTPTYF	12	.	TRBV14	TRBJ2-7
CASSPSTGTAGNTIYF	16	.	TRBV18	TRBJ1-3
CAWSAAYEQYF	11	.	TRBV30	TRBJ2-7
CASSTYRVVVNEQFF	15	once	TRBV7-9	TRBJ2-1
CSAIISNYGYTF	12	.	TRBV20-1	TRBJ1-2
CASTVQGSSEAFF	13	.	TRBV7-9	TRBJ1-1
CASSLTPSYEQYF	13	few	TRBV27	TRBJ2-7
CATTGTEYNEQFF	13	.	TRBV24-1	TRBJ2-1
CASSLSRNYGYTF	13	.	TRBV7-9	TRBJ1-2
CASTKDRGSYEQYF	14	.	TRBV21-1	TRBJ2-7
CASSPAGGTQYF	12	once	TRBV5-4	TRBJ2-5
CSVSHSSYNEQFF	13	.	TRBV29-1	TRBJ2-1
CASSLGGPRTNEKLFF	16	.	TRBV5-4	TRBJ1-4
CSVGLYNEQFF	11	.	TRBV29-1	TRBJ2-1
CASSLGPWAGTMNTEAFF	18	.	TRBV28	TRBJ1-1
CASSWTSGTETQYF	14	.	TRBV6-5	TRBJ2-5
CASSSVGLAGRNEQFF	16	.	TRBV7-3	TRBJ2-1
CSVGDGTSGANVLTF	15	.	TRBV29-1	TRBJ2-6
CSVEPRSTDTQYF	13	.	TRBV29-1	TRBJ2-3
CASSPDVAGGEAFF	14	.	TRBV18	TRBJ1-1
CASSHPQETQYF	12	.	TRBV12-3/TRBV12-4	TRBJ2-5
CASSQVRASGRKGTDTQYF	19	.	TRBV4-1	TRBJ2-3
CAWSPQLGNTIYF	13	.	TRBV30	TRBJ1-3
CASSSPQLAGDAKNIQYF	18	.	TRBV5-4	TRBJ2-4
CASSPTGGSYNEQFF	15	few	TRBV7-7	TRBJ2-1
CASSFDRTVSYEQYF	15	.	TRBV7-8	TRBJ2-7
CASSIQGALDGYTF	14	.	TRBV5-1	TRBJ1-2
CASTLAGRGIQYF	13	.	TRBV2	TRBJ2-4
CASSSTLNTGELFF	14	.	TRBV7-3	TRBJ2-2
CRDRGGTEAFF	11	.	TRBV20-1	TRBJ1-1
CASSEPAGGGGGGEQFF	17	.	TRBV7-3	TRBJ2-1
CASSPEEQAERAYEQYF	17	.	TRBV4-2	TRBJ2-7
CASSLEQKGEQFF	13	once	TRBV5-4	TRBJ2-1
CASSLQGAGANVLTF	15	.	TRBV3-1	TRBJ2-6
CASSLDLGEKLFF	13	.	TRBV7-9	TRBJ1-4
CASGSLPTGHTEAFF	15	.	TRBV12-5	TRBJ1-1
CASSLGQGKPSSGYTF	16	.	TRBV5-1	TRBJ1-2
CSATGGEDGYTF	12	.	TRBV29-1	TRBJ1-2
CAETATTRVYPGSGYTF	17	once	TRBV18	TRBJ1-2
CAWSSGLANSYEQYF	15	.	TRBV30	TRBJ2-7
CASSVRSSTYEQYF	14	.	TRBV9	TRBJ2-7
CASSQDSPGGGHF	13	.	TRBV4-2	TRBJ1-2
CASSPSGPSETQYF	14	.	TRBV3-1	TRBJ2-5